This T cell receptor (beta chain) derives from a study of patients and donors after allogeneic stem cell transplantation. The CDR3 extends over 15 amino acids. Germline V gene data show CDR1 as SGHDT and CDR2 as YYEEEE. V was clipped by 4 bases and J by 2 bases; unmatched bases: 6. TCRdb reanalysed the RT-PCR reads using MiXCR and keeps one entry per CDR3 protein. The profile covers 920,000 or so distinct CDR3 sequences, with roughly 18% appearing a single time and 5% to 7.5% taken by the ten largest. The J gene is TRBJ2-3, the V gene TRBV5-6; the match to TRBD2 covers 8 bases. The receptor was isolated from a human donor who was either an allogeneic HSCT recipient or a stem cell or donor lymphocyte infusion donor (not recorded which). It is not recorded whose cells these are; they may come from a transplant donor. Sequenced material: blood, either unsorted or a sorted T cell fraction (not recorded which). The CDR3 reads CASSRLATPTDTQYF. The CDR3 coding sequence is TGTGCCAGCAGCCGACTAGCGACCCCCACAGATACGCAGTATTTT.